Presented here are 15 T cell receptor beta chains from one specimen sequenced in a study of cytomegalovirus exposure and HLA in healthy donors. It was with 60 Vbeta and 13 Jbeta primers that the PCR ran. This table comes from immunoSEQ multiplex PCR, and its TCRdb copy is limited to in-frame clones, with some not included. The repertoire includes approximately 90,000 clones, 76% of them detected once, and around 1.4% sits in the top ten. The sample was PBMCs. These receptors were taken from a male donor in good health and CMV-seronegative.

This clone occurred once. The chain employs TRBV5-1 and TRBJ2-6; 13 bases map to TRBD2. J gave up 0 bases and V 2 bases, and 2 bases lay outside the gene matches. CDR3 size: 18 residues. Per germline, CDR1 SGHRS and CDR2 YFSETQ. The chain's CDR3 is CASSFGTSGTSGANVLTF. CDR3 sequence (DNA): TGCGCCAGCAGCTTTGGGACTAGCGGGACCTCTGGGGCCAACGTCCTGACTTTC.

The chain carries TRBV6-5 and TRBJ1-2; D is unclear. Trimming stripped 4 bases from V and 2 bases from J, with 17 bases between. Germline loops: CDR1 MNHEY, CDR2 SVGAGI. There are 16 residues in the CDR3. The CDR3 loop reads CASSSFIGRTNYGYTF. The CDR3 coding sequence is TGTGCCAGCAGTTCATTTATTGGGAGGACCAACTATGGCTACACCTTC.

The CDR3 nucleotides are TGTGCCAGCAGTGACGTGGGGCAGGGGATTCCTCGTGACACTGAAGCTTTCTTT. This encodes CASSDVGQGIPRDTEAFF. This chain links TRBV6-4 with TRBJ1-1; the D gene is possibly TRBD1 (6 bases). This CDR3 contains 18 residues. CDR1 MRHNA and CDR2 SNTAGT come from the germline V gene. The V gene lost 2 bases and the J gene lost 3 bases, with 22 bases spanning the gap.

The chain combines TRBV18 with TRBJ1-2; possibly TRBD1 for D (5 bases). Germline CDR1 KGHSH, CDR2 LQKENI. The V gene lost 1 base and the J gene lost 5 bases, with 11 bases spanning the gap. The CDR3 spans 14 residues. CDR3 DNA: TGTGCCAGCTCACCACGAGGGGAGGAGTATGGCTACACCTTC. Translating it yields CASSPRGEEYGYTF.

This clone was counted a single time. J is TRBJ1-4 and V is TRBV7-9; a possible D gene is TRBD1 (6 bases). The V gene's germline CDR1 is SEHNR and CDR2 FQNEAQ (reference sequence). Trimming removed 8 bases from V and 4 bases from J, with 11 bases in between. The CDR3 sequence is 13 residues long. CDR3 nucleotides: TGTGCCAGCCAGGACAGTCTTAATGAAAAACTGTTTTTT. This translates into CASQDSLNEKLFF.

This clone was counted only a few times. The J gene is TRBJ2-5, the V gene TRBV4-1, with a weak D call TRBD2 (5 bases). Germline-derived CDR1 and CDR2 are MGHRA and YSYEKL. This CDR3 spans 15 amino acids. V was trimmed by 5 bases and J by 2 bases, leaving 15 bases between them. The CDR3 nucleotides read TGCGCCAGCAGCTACCAAGGTTCGGGGCAAGAGACCCAGTACTTC. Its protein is CASSYQGSGQETQYF.

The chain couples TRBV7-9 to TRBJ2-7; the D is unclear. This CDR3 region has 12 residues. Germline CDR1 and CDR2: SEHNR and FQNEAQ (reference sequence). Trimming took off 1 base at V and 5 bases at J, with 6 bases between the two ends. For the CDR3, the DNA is TGTGCCAGCAGCTTAGTGAGAAACGAGCAGTACTTC. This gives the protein CASSLVRNEQYF.

This CDR3 reads CATSRDKGGKGYTF. As DNA, the CDR3 is TGTGCCACCAGCAGAGATAAAGGGGGAAAAGGCTACACCTTC. This chain connects TRBV15 to TRBJ1-2, with D possibly matching TRBD1 (6 bases). The ends were cut back, 0 bases at V and 8 bases at J, with 13 bases in the middle. CDR3 length: 14 residues. Per germline, CDR1 LNHNV and CDR2 YYDKDF (reference sequence).

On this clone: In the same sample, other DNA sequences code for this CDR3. CDR3 sequence: CASRVGEVAEAFF. The CDR3 DNA sequence: TGTGCCAGCAGGGTGGGGGAGGTGGCTGAAGCTTTCTTT. The chain couples TRBV2 to TRBJ1-1; the D gene is possibly TRBD1 (5 bases). CDR3 length: 13 residues. Germline CDR1 reads SNHLY; CDR2 reads FYNNEI. V lost 6 bases, J lost 6 bases, and 14 bases lay in between.

The CDR3 nucleotides are TGTGCCAGTAGTACGCCGGGACAGGGCGGGAAGGAGGAGACCCAGTACTTC. Translated, it gives CASSTPGQGGKEETQYF. V and J are TRBV19 and TRBJ2-5; 9 bases match TRBD1. The CDR3 is 17 amino acids. Looked up from germline, CDR1 is LNHDA and CDR2 is SQIVND (reference sequence). Trimming cost V 4 bases and J 5 bases; bases outside gene matches: 14.

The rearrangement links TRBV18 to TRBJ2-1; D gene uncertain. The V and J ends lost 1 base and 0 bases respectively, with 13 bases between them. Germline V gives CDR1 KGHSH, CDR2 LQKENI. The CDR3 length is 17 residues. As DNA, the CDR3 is TGTGCCAGCTCACCACGGCAGGTTACGAGCTCCTACAATGAGCAGTTCTTC. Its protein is CASSPRQVTSSYNEQFF.

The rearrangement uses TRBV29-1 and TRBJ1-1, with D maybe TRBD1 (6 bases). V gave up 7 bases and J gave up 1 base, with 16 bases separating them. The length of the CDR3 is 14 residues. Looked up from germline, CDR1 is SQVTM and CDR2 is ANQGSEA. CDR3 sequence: CSAHREGGNTEAFF. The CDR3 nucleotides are TGCAGCGCCCACAGGGAAGGTGGGAACACTGAAGCTTTCTTT.

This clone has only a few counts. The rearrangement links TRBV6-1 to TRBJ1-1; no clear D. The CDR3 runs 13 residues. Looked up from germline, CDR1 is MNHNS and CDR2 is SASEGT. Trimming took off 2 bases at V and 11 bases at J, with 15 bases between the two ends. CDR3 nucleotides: TGTGCCAGCAGTGAACTCGGGAACGGAGAGGCTTTCTTT. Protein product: CASSELGNGEAFF.

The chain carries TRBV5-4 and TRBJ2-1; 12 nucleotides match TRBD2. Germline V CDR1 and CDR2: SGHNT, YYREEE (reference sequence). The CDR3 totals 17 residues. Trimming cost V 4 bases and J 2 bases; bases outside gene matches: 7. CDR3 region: CASSGSTSGGPYNEQFF. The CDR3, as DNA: TGTGCCAGCAGCGGATCGACTAGCGGGGGCCCCTACAATGAGCAGTTCTTC.

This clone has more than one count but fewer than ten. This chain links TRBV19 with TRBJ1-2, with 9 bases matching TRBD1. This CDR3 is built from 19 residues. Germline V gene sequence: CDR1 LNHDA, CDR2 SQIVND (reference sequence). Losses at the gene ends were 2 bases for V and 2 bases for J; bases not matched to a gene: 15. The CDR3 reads CASSIPHRTGAPPNYGYTF. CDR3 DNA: TGTGCCAGTAGTATACCCCACCGGACAGGGGCTCCCCCGAACTATGGCTACACCTTC.